The 30 T cell receptor beta chains below come from one sample, sequenced in a study of siplizumab effects on memory and regulatory T cells. The repertoire was sequenced with immunoSEQ multiplex PCR; TCRdb's copy has only in-frame clones and lacks some. The sample has about 14,000 clones, about 46% seen once. As described, mixed lymphocyte reaction cells underwent coculture at 37°C for a duration of five to six days. Their specific antigens are unknown. The specimen sequenced was CFSE-low (dividing) CD4+ T cells sorted from an allogeneic mixed lymphocyte reaction. These receptors came from a human donor in good health; the cells came from an allogeneic mixed lymphocyte reaction.

The chain couples TRBV5-1 to TRBJ2-3; the D is unclear. The CDR3 is 16 amino acids. In germline, CDR1 is SGHRS, CDR2 YFSETQ. V gave up 0 bases and J gave up 5 bases, with 16 bases separating them. CDR3 in amino acids: CASSLVWTGPEDTQYF. The DNA for the CDR3 is TGCGCCAGCAGCTTGGTCTGGACCGGGCCGGAAGATACGCAGTATTTT.

The rearrangement links TRBV10-1 to TRBJ2-3, with TRBD2 matching 8 bases. Germline loops: CDR1 WNHNN, CDR2 SYGVQD (reference sequence). This CDR3 is built from 15 residues. Trimming took 8 bases from V and 10 from J; bases not matched to a gene: 17. The CDR3 region is CASSKGVAGSEAQYF. The CDR3 DNA reads as TGCGCCAGCTCAAAGGGGGTAGCGGGGAGTGAGGCGCAGTATTTT.

The CDR3 loop reads CAWRMTGGRSGYTF. In DNA form, the CDR3 reads TGTGCCTGGAGGATGACAGGGGGCCGGAGTGGCTACACCTTC. V and J are TRBV30 and TRBJ1-2, with 10 bases matching TRBD1. Looked up from germline, CDR1 is GTSNPN and CDR2 is SVGIG (reference sequence). Unmatched junction bases numbered 8, after V lost 3 bases and J lost 7 bases. The CDR3 has 14 residues. Full variable domain (remainder filled in from reference TRBV30 and TRBJ1-2): SQTIHQWPATLVQPVGSPLSLECTVEGTSNPNLYWYRQAAGRGLQLLFYSVGIGQISSEVPQNLSASRPQDRQFILSSKKLLLSDSGFYLCAWRMTGGRSGYTFGSGTRLTVV.

This chain joins TRBV7-3 and TRBJ2-2; 8 nucleotides match TRBD1. Germline V gives CDR1 SGHTA, CDR2 FQGTGA. The CDR3 is 13 amino acids. V was clipped by 4 bases and J by 5 bases; unmatched bases: 0. CDR3 sequence: CASSWTGTGELFF. The CDR3 nucleotides read TGTGCCAGCAGCTGGACAGGGACCGGGGAGCTGTTTTTT.

This clone was observed a few times. The chain carries TRBV7-1 and TRBJ2-1, with TRBD2 matching over 8 bases. TRBV7-1 is an open reading frame, and its role is uncertain. V gave up 4 bases and J gave up 4 bases; unmatched junction bases: 6. This CDR3 spans 15 amino acids. The CDR3 reads CASSLELAGYNEQFF. The DNA for the CDR3 is TGTGCCAGCAGCTTAGAGCTAGCGGGTTACAATGAGCAGTTCTTC.

By frequency in the sample, this clone is medium-sized. The chain joins TRBV7-3 to TRBJ1-3, with 8 nucleotides matching TRBD1. The CDR3 totals 16 residues. Germline V lookup: CDR1 SGHTA, CDR2 FQGTGA. V lost 2 bases, J lost 0 bases, and 3 bases stayed unmatched. The DNA for the CDR3 is TGTGCCAGCAGCTTAGGGACAGGAAGCTCTGGAAACACCATATATTTT. Protein product: CASSLGTGSSGNTIYF.

This sequence joins TRBV25-1 and TRBJ1-1; maybe TRBD1 (5 bases). There are 14 residues in the CDR3. Trimming left V 10 bases short and J 1 base short, with 16 bases between. Germline V gene sequence: CDR1 MGHDK, CDR2 SYGVNS. In nucleotides, the CDR3 is TGTGCCACCCCCCCCGACAGAGAGAACACTGAAGCTTTCTTT. Translation: CATPPDRENTEAFF.

The chain has TRBV7-2 and TRBJ1-2, with TRBD1 matching over 9 bases. The CDR3 is made up of 17 amino acids. V lost 5 bases and J lost 7; bases outside the gene matches: 17. Germline values: CDR1 SGHTA, CDR2 FQGNSA. The chain's CDR3 is CASSPLTPLQGARGYTF. CDR3 sequence (DNA): TGTGCCAGCAGCCCCCTAACCCCCCTACAGGGGGCGCGTGGCTACACCTTC.

The CDR3 sequence is CASSPPNGLAGGYEQYF. The CDR3 DNA reads as TGTGCCAGCTCACCTCCAAACGGACTAGCGGGAGGTTACGAGCAGTACTTC. The chain links TRBV18 to TRBJ2-7, with 14 nucleotides matching TRBD2. In germline, CDR1 is KGHSH, CDR2 LQKENI. V was pared by 3 bases and J by 4 bases, with 8 bases of the junction left unmatched. CDR3 size: 17 residues. Full variable domain (rest looked up from reference TRBV18 and TRBJ2-7): NAGVMQNPRHLVRRRGQEARLRCSPMKGHSHVYWYRQLPEEGLKFMVYLQKENIIDESGMPKERFSAEFPKEGPSILRIQQVVRGDSAAYFCASSPPNGLAGGYEQYFGPGTRLTVT.

Within the sample, this clone is medium-sized. The DNA for the CDR3 is TGTGCCAGCAGCTTAGGTCGTCGGACCAACACTGAAGCTTTCTTT. It codes for CASSLGRRTNTEAFF. This sequence joins TRBV13 and TRBJ1-1; D gene uncertain. V gave up 0 bases and J gave up 2 bases, with 10 bases separating them. The length of the CDR3 is 15 residues. Germline assignment: CDR1 PRHDT and CDR2 FYEKMQ (reference sequence).

The CDR3 coding sequence is TGTGCCAGCAGTTATAGGACTACAGATACGCAGTATTTT. This sequence encodes CASSYRTTDTQYF. The J gene is TRBJ2-3, the V gene TRBV6-6; TRBD2 is a possible D gene (5 bases). The CDR3 spans 13 residues. Trimming took 3 bases from V and 3 from J, leaving 7 bases between them. The germline gives CDR1 MNHNY, CDR2 SVGAGI (reference sequence).

The CDR3 bases are TGTGCCAGCAGTACTAGCGGGAGGGGTGATGAGCAGTTCTTC. Amino acid sequence: CASSTSGRGDEQFF. The chain couples TRBV6-1 to TRBJ2-1; TRBD2 matches 13 bases. Trimming removed 5 bases from V and 8 bases from J; junction bases left unmatched: 3. The CDR3 sequence is 14 residues long. Germline CDR1 and CDR2: MNHNS and SASEGT.

This clone came up a few times. The chain couples TRBV4-2 to TRBJ2-7, with 11 bases matching TRBD2. The CDR3 is made up of 17 amino acids. CDR1 and CDR2 from the germline V gene are LGHNA and YNFKEQ. V gave up 3 bases and J gave up 4 bases; unmatched junction bases: 11. As DNA, the CDR3 is TGTGCCAGCAGCCAGGTAGCGGGAGGGCCCTTCTTTTACGAGCAGTACTTC. Amino acid sequence: CASSQVAGGPFFYEQYF.

This clone was observed a handful of times. V is TRBV5-6 and J is TRBJ2-3; D ambiguous. Germline loops: CDR1 SGHDT, CDR2 YYEEEE. This CDR3 spans 12 amino acids. V shed 0 bases and J shed 5 bases, with 4 bases lying between them. The CDR3 DNA sequence: TGTGCCAGCAGCTTGGCCGGAGATACGCAGTATTTT. It is translated as CASSLAGDTQYF.

In its sample, this clone was seen a few times. The J gene is TRBJ2-7, the V gene TRBV10-3; 8 positions agree with TRBD1. With 4 bases clipped from V and 2 bases from J, the junction kept 1 base outside the gene matches. CDR3 size: 13 residues. Looked up from germline, CDR1 is ENHRY and CDR2 is SYGVKD. Here the CDR3 DNA reads TGTGCCATCAGTGGGACAGGGCCCTACGAGCAGTACTTC. Amino acid sequence: CAISGTGPYEQYF.

This chain connects TRBV6-6 to TRBJ2-5; 9 bases line up with TRBD2. The tail of the sequence fits TRBJ2-7 better, so the J call may be wrong. This CDR3 contains 14 residues. CDR1 and CDR2 (germline): MNHNY, SVGAGI (reference sequence). The CDR3 loop is CATRDWVAGAEQYF. CDR3 coding DNA: TGTGCCACCAGAGACTGGGTAGCGGGAGCCGAGCAGTACTTC.

The J gene is TRBJ2-1, the V gene TRBV19; 9 positions match TRBD2. This CDR3 has 16 residues. CDR1 is LNHDA and CDR2 is SQIVND in the germline V gene (reference sequence). J gave up 5 bases and V 1 base, and 6 bases lay outside the gene matches. The CDR3 DNA follows: TGTGCCAGTAGTATAGGCCGCGGGAGGGCCAACAATGAGCAGTTCTTC. Amino acids: CASSIGRGRANNEQFF.

As to this clone: This same CDR3 is encoded by further DNA sequences in the sample. This chain joins TRBV9 and TRBJ1-2; a possible D gene is TRBD1 (6 bases). The V gene lost 2 bases and the J gene lost 7 bases, with 18 bases spanning the gap. The CDR3 is made up of 15 amino acids. The germline gives CDR1 SGDLS, CDR2 YYNGEE. The CDR3 coding sequence is TGTGCCAGCAGCGTTAACGTACAGGGAGGGGGTGGCTACACCTTC. Encoded protein: CASSVNVQGGGGYTF.

This clone was counted between two and nine times. The genes are TRBV5-1 and TRBJ1-6, with a weak D call TRBD1 (6 bases). V shed 0 bases and J shed 7 bases, with 8 bases lying between them. CDR3 length: 14 amino acids. Per germline, CDR1 SGHRS and CDR2 YFSETQ. The CDR3 nucleotides read TGCGCCAGCAGCTTGGGAGGACAGAATTCACCCCTCCACTTT. Amino acid sequence: CASSLGGQNSPLHF.

This chain joins TRBV30 and TRBJ1-2; TRBD1 agrees at 10 bases. This CDR3 is built from 15 residues. The germline V gene has CDR1 GTSNPN and CDR2 SVGIG (reference sequence). V gave up 0 bases and J gave up 6 bases; unmatched junction bases: 7. CDR3 loop: CAWSVLGTGADGYTF. In nucleotides, the CDR3 is TGTGCCTGGAGTGTACTGGGGACAGGGGCGGATGGCTACACCTTC. The full variable domain, in which reference TRBV30 and TRBJ1-2 provide the parts outside the CDR3, is SQTIHQWPATLVQPVGSPLSLECTVEGTSNPNLYWYRQAAGRGLQLLFYSVGIGQISSEVPQNLSASRPQDRQFILSSKKLLLSDSGFYLCAWSVLGTGADGYTFGSGTRLTVV.

Relative to its sample, this clone is large. This chain uses TRBV10-1 with TRBJ2-7, with TRBD1 as a possible D gene (6 bases). V lost 9 bases and J 9 bases, leaving 12 bases between the germline ends. Germline CDR1 WNHNN, CDR2 SYGVQD (reference sequence). This CDR3 spans 10 amino acids. The CDR3 bases are TGCGCCAGTCCGGACAGCGGGCAGTACTTC. As protein: CASPDSGQYF.

The rearrangement links TRBV30 to TRBJ2-4; 7 bases match TRBD2. Germline trimming cut 2 bases from V and 7 bases from J; bases unmatched to any gene: 5. The CDR3 spans 13 residues. Germline CDR1 and CDR2: GTSNPN and SVGIG (reference sequence). The CDR3 nucleotides are TGTGCCTGGAGTACCGGGGGGAACAACATTCAGTACTTC. This codes for CAWSTGGNNIQYF.

This sequence joins TRBV14 and TRBJ2-1; the match to TRBD1 covers 8 bases. This CDR3 is built from 16 residues. Losses at the gene ends were 4 bases for V and 4 bases for J; bases not matched to a gene: 9. CDR1 SGHDN and CDR2 FVKESK come from the germline V gene. The CDR3 loop reads CASSPYAGQVYNEQFF. The CDR3 DNA reads TGTGCCAGCAGCCCATATGCGGGACAGGTGTACAATGAGCAGTTCTTC.

In its sample, this clone ranks as medium-sized. The genes are TRBV6-6 and TRBJ2-2; D might be TRBD2 (6 bases). V was trimmed by 5 bases and J by 4 bases, leaving 14 bases between them. The CDR3 totals 15 residues. CDR1 is MNHNY, CDR2 SVGAGI, per germline (reference sequence). CDR3 DNA: TGTGCCAGCAGTCCTCGGCGGGGTTCCACCGGGGAGCTGTTTTTT. Protein: CASSPRRGSTGELFF.

This clone was picked up a small number of times. This chain uses TRBV23-1 with TRBJ2-1; maybe TRBD2 (5 bases). TRBV23-1 is an open reading frame whose function is uncertain. Trimming removed 1 base from V and 7 bases from J, with 14 bases in between. The CDR3 is 15 residues long. CDR3 loop: CASSQCKVGKNEQFF. The CDR3 DNA reads as TGCGCCAGCAGTCAATGTAAGGTCGGGAAGAATGAGCAGTTCTTC.

This sequence joins TRBV11-2 and TRBJ2-5; 9 bases line up with TRBD2. Germline assignment: CDR1 SGHAT and CDR2 FQNNGV. This CDR3 is 17 amino acids long. The V and J ends lost 5 bases and 4 bases, in that order; junction bases with no gene match: 14. In nucleotides, the CDR3 is TGTGCCAGCAGCAGGGATGAACCGGGACTAGCTGGAGAGACCCAGTACTTC. It yields the protein CASSRDEPGLAGETQYF.

V is TRBV18 and J is TRBJ2-2, with 7 bases that match TRBD2. Trimming removed 9 bases from V and 2 bases from J; junction bases left unmatched: 21. Germline loops: CDR1 KGHSH, CDR2 LQKENI. The CDR3 has 19 residues. CDR3 loop: CASFRPWGVSGENTGELFF. Here the CDR3 DNA reads TGTGCCAGTTTCAGGCCATGGGGCGTCAGCGGGGAAAACACCGGGGAGCTGTTTTTT.

The genes are TRBV20-1 and TRBJ1-2; tentatively, D is TRBD1 (5 bases). Germline values: CDR1 DFQATT, CDR2 SNEGSKA (reference sequence). Trimming removed 3 bases at V and 13 bases at J, with 9 bases between. The CDR3 runs 9 residues. CDR3 nucleotides: TGCAGTGCTAGGCAGGGTGTCACCTTC. It yields the protein CSARQGVTF.

This clone was detected a few times. CDR3 region: CASSPRVGNQPQHF. The DNA for the CDR3 is TGTGCCAGCAGCCCGCGTGTGGGCAATCAGCCCCAGCATTTT. The chain carries TRBV5-8 and TRBJ1-5, with D uncertain. From germline, CDR1 is SGHTS and CDR2 YDEGEE. With 4 bases removed from V and 2 bases from J, the gap between germline ends came to 10 bases. The CDR3 length is 14 residues. Variable domain in full (rest from reference TRBV5-8 and TRBJ1-5): EAGVTQSPTHLIKTRGQQATLRCSPISGHTSVYWYQQALGLGLQFLLWYDEGEERNRGNFPPRFSGRQFPNYSSELNVNALELEDSALYLCASSPRVGNQPQHFGDGTRLSIL.

The chain recombines TRBV7-3 with TRBJ1-5; D is unclear. V was cut by 7 bases and J by 0 bases, with 16 bases left in between. The CDR3 has 16 residues. The V gene's germline CDR1 is SGHTA and CDR2 FQGTGA. The CDR3: CASIRRGLGSNQPQHF. Written as DNA, the CDR3 is TGTGCCAGCATCCGGCGTGGGCTGGGTAGCAATCAGCCCCAGCATTTT. The whole variable domain, filled in from reference TRBV7-3 and TRBJ1-5, reads GAGVSQTPSNKVTEKGKYVELRCDPISGHTALYWYRQSLGQGPEFLIYFQGTGAADDSGLPNDRFFAVRPEGSVSTLKIQRTERGDSAVYLCASIRRGLGSNQPQHFGDGTRLSIL.